The entry below describes one T cell receptor (beta chain). The antigen remains undetermined. Naive CD8 cells comprised CD45RO-negative, CCR7-positively selected cells, excluding terminally differentiated effector memory CD45RA+ cells. The data were produced by immunoSEQ multiplex PCR, yet TCRdb's version contains in-frame clones alone and is incomplete. This table holds about 1,900,000 clones, about 95% found once. This CDR3 has 16 residues. The germline gives CDR1 MNHEY, CDR2 SMNVEV (reference sequence). Unmatched junction bases numbered 8, after V lost 0 bases and J lost 8 bases. The sample comes from a study of shared clonotypes between healthy human individuals. Study conclusions and caveats: Blood alone was sampled, and tissue repertoires likely differ.

This TCR derives from a man aged 18 to 29 in good health. The genes are TRBV27 and TRBJ2-3, with TRBD2 matching over 10 bases. Sequenced: naive CD8+ T cells sorted from blood. The CDR3 coding sequence is TGTGCCAGCAGTTTATCAGCGGGGGGGCTCGTAGGTACGCAGTATTTT. Residues: CASSLSAGGLVGTQYF.